This T cell receptor beta chain was retrieved from a study of tumor-infiltrating lymphocytes in primary liver carcinoma. A constant-region primer served to make TCR beta cDNA from roughly 460 ng total RNA. Three nested multiplex PCR rounds, a slightly modified ARM-PCR, produced the libraries for TCR beta. With TRBV1-TRBV30 forward primers and a C-beta reverse primer, the first two PCR rounds were run for approximately 9 cycles each. TCRdb redid the calling of the multiplex PCR reads with MiXCR, one entry per CDR3 protein. The repertoire includes around 120,000 distinct CDR3 sequences, approximately 70% of them detected once, and 9.3% sits in the top ten. Germline-derived CDR1 and CDR2 are SNHLY and FYNNEI. The CDR3 covers 13 residues. With 10 bases removed from V and 2 bases from J, the gap between germline ends came to 13 bases. Scientists recovered RNA and DNA together from about 21-30 mg of unsorted bulk tissue.

The specimen was liver tumor tissue from sampling region 1. Subset of the sample: tumor region T1, superior pole. The genes are TRBV2 and TRBJ2-3, with D perhaps TRBD2 (6 bases). The source of this sequence is a woman aged 60 to 75 with primary liver carcinoma and hepatitis B virus infection. The DNA of the CDR3 is TGTGCCAACACGCGGGAAAACACAGATACGCAGTATTTT. Translating gives CANTRENTDTQYF.